Reported below is one TCR beta chain. Only in-frame clones appear in the TCRdb table, and some are missing; sequencing was by immunoSEQ multiplex PCR. The repertoire consists of 100,000 or so clones, with about 96% occurring once and the leading ten covering about 2%. The germline CDR1 and CDR2 sequences are SEHNR and FQNEAQ (reference sequence). The CDR3 spans 13 residues. Trimming removed 0 bases from V and 4 bases from J, with 6 bases in between. This record comes from a study of OX40 agonist ivuxolimab in advanced cancers. Study context: Patients were treated with intravenous ivuxolimab, dosed at 0.01 to 10 mg/kg and infused every 2 weeks. Hepatocellular carcinoma, melanoma, renal cell or head and neck cancer was diagnosed in the dose-escalation patients. People who had prior anti-PD-1, anti-PD-L1 or anti-CTLA-4 therapy could take part, and under 45% had some.

Here the sequenced sample was CD4+ or CD8+ T cells sorted from blood, taken in a trial of the OX40 agonist ivuxolimab. The sequence was collected from an adult with an advanced solid tumor such as melanoma, head and neck, liver or kidney cancer. The V gene is TRBV7-9, the J gene TRBJ1-1, with a tentative D call TRBD1 (5 bases). In DNA form, the CDR3 reads TGTGCCAGCAGCTTAGCGCAGGGCACTGAAGCTTTCTTT. Translating it yields CASSLAQGTEAFF.